The 24 T cell receptor beta chains below were found in one sample sequenced in a study of blood T cell repertoires in COVID-19. The data were produced by immunoSEQ multiplex PCR, yet TCRdb's version contains in-frame clones alone and is incomplete. The table lists 130,000 to 150,000 clones, around 81% of them singletons. The sample taken for sequencing was peripheral blood. The receptors were sampled from a man aged 55 to 70 with active or convalescent COVID-19.

This chain uses TRBV19 with TRBJ2-2; TRBD2 might be the D (5 bases). Trimming removed 10 bases from V and 2 bases from J, with 14 bases in between. Germline CDR1 LNHDA, CDR2 SQIVND (reference sequence). CDR3 length: 14 amino acids. The CDR3: CATQSGSNTGELFF. The CDR3 nucleotides read TGTGCCACCCAGTCGGGGAGTAACACCGGGGAGCTGTTTTTT.

V is TRBV19 and J is TRBJ2-7; 7 positions agree with TRBD1. CDR3 length: 13 amino acids. V dropped 6 bases and J dropped 2; count of bases not matched to a gene: 4. CDR1 is LNHDA and CDR2 is SQIVND in the germline V gene (reference sequence). The CDR3 nucleotides are TGTGCCAGTAGCCTGGGACAGACCTACGAGCAGTACTTC. This sequence encodes CASSLGQTYEQYF.

The rearrangement uses TRBV24-1 and TRBJ2-1; 7 bases agree with TRBD2. This CDR3 has 16 amino acids. CDR1 is KGHDR and CDR2 is SFDVKD in the germline V gene. V trimming: 4 bases; J trimming: 8 bases; junction bases outside the gene matches: 13. The CDR3 DNA sequence: TGTGCCACCAGTGACCAGGCGTCTAGCGGTTCCGATGAGCAGTTCTTC. Protein: CATSDQASSGSDEQFF.

The chain's CDR3 is CASSLSAGDGTDTQYF. For the CDR3, the DNA is TGTGCCAGCAGTTTATCCGCGGGAGACGGCACAGATACGCAGTATTTT. The V gene is TRBV28, the J gene TRBJ2-3, with TRBD2 identical over 7 bases. The CDR3 sequence is 16 residues long. J was trimmed by 1 base and V by 1 base; bases with no gene match: 5. Germline loops: CDR1 MDHEN, CDR2 SYDVKM.

The rearrangement joins TRBV5-1 to TRBJ2-5; 7 nucleotides line up with TRBD1. The germline V gene encodes CDR1 SGHRS and CDR2 YFSETQ. This CDR3 region has 14 residues. Unmatched junction bases numbered 9, after V lost 1 base and J lost 9 bases. The CDR3 here is CASSLSQGQGAQYF. The CDR3, as DNA: TGCGCCAGCAGCTTGTCACAGGGCCAGGGGGCCCAGTACTTC.

J is TRBJ2-7 and V is TRBV19; 10 bases match TRBD2. Unmatched junction bases numbered 10, after V lost 7 bases and J lost 4 bases. The CDR3 totals 15 residues. Germline loops: CDR1 LNHDA, CDR2 SQIVND (reference sequence). CDR3 sequence: CASKLSGRAGYEQYF. CDR3 nucleotide sequence: TGTGCCAGTAAGCTCAGCGGGAGGGCCGGGTACGAGCAGTACTTC.

The rearrangement links TRBV24-1 to TRBJ1-4; 9 bases are a match to TRBD1. J lost 11 bases, V lost 3 bases, and 6 bases had no gene match. The CDR3 is 14 amino acids. Per the germline V gene, CDR1 is KGHDR and CDR2 is SFDVKD. The CDR3 loop is CATSDTGGAEKLFF. CDR3 in DNA: TGTGCCACCAGTGATACAGGGGGCGCGGAGAAACTGTTTTTT.

The chain has TRBV27 and TRBJ2-1; 8 bases map to TRBD2. Germline-derived CDR1 and CDR2 are MNHEY and SMNVEV (reference sequence). The CDR3 sequence is 15 residues long. J gave up 1 base and V 8 bases, and 7 bases lay outside the gene matches. CDR3 DNA sequence: TGTGCCAGCGGAAATAGCGGGACTTCCTACAATGAGCAGTTCTTC. Amino acid sequence: CASGNSGTSYNEQFF.

This chain connects TRBV29-1 to TRBJ1-4, with 7 bases fitting TRBD1. Germline V CDR1 and CDR2: SQVTM, ANQGSEA. The CDR3 sequence is 13 residues long. The V and J ends lost 7 bases and 3 bases, in that order; junction bases with no gene match: 5. The DNA for the CDR3 is TGCAGCGCCGGAGGGGGCGCTAATGAAAAACTGTTTTTT. This codes for CSAGGGANEKLFF.

This chain connects TRBV28 to TRBJ1-2; TRBD1 matches at 8 bases. Germline V gene sequence: CDR1 MDHEN, CDR2 SYDVKM. The CDR3 runs to 18 residues. Unmatched junction bases numbered 17, after V lost 1 base and J lost 7 bases. The CDR3 nucleotides are TGTGCCAGCAGTTTATCACTTTCCCCCCGGGACAGGCGCACTGGCTACACCTTC. This translates into CASSLSLSPRDRRTGYTF.

CDR3 sequence (DNA): TGTGCCACCAGTGAGGCCCGACTTATCCACAATGAGCAGTTCTTC. Translation gives CATSEARLIHNEQFF. The chain carries TRBV24-1 and TRBJ2-1; no reliable D call. V was trimmed by 4 bases and J by 5 bases, leaving 14 bases between them. There are 15 residues in the CDR3. Germline CDR1 and CDR2: KGHDR and SFDVKD.

This sequence joins TRBV19 and TRBJ1-1, with D maybe TRBD1 (6 bases). The CDR3 totals 14 residues. Trimming left V 5 bases short and J 1 base short, with 11 bases between. CDR1 is LNHDA and CDR2 is SQIVND in the germline V gene (reference sequence). CDR3 residues: CASSSQGRNTEAFF. Here the CDR3 DNA reads TGTGCCAGTAGTTCACAGGGTAGGAACACTGAAGCTTTCTTT.

This clone was observed a handful of times. V and J are TRBV5-1 and TRBJ2-7, with 10 bases that match TRBD1. Trimming removed 2 bases from V and 7 bases from J; junction bases left unmatched: 6. Germline loops: CDR1 SGHRS, CDR2 YFSETQ. The CDR3 sequence is 14 residues long. The CDR3 loop reads CASSLLPGQGEQYF. The CDR3 DNA reads as TGCGCCAGCAGCTTATTACCGGGACAGGGGGAGCAGTACTTC. The complete variable domain, with remaining parts taken from reference TRBV5-1 and TRBJ2-7, reads KAGVTQTPRYLIKTRGQQVTLSCSPISGHRSVSWYQQTPGQGLQFLFEYFSETQRNKGNFPGRFSGRQFSNSRSEMNVSTLELGDSALYLCASSLLPGQGEQYFGPGTRLTVT.

The chain employs TRBV7-8 and TRBJ2-1; perhaps TRBD2 as D (6 bases). CDR3 size: 16 residues. Per germline, CDR1 SGHVS and CDR2 FQNEAQ. Trimming stripped 5 bases from V and 9 bases from J, with 23 bases between. This CDR3 reads CASSARLVGYISEQFF. The CDR3 DNA reads as TGTGCCAGCAGCGCCCGACTAGTGGGTTATATTAGTGAGCAGTTCTTC.

The sample holds one count of this clone. V gene TRBV7-3 combines with J gene TRBJ2-7, with 9 bases matching TRBD2. Germline V CDR1 and CDR2: SGHTA, FQGTGA. The CDR3 has 15 amino acids. V was pared by 7 bases and J by 2 bases, with 9 bases of the junction left unmatched. The CDR3 sequence: CASTISGRSTYEQYF. The CDR3 coding sequence is TGTGCCAGCACCATTAGCGGGAGATCGACCTACGAGCAGTACTTC. Full variable domain (outside the CDR3, taken from reference TRBV7-3 and TRBJ2-7): GAGVSQTPSNKVTEKGKYVELRCDPISGHTALYWYRQSLGQGPEFLIYFQGTGAADDSGLPNDRFFAVRPEGSVSTLKIQRTERGDSAVYLCASTISGRSTYEQYFGPGTRLTVT.

This sequence joins TRBV10-3 and TRBJ1-6; 8 bases align to TRBD1. Germline V gene sequence: CDR1 ENHRY, CDR2 SYGVKD. The CDR3 runs 12 residues. The V gene end was trimmed by 8 bases and the J gene end by 6 bases; junction bases not matched to a gene: 0. This chain's CDR3 is CAIGQGNSPLHF. CDR3 bases: TGTGCCATCGGACAGGGTAATTCACCCCTCCACTTT.

V and J are TRBV19 and TRBJ1-5; 7 bases align to TRBD1. Germline lookup yields CDR1 LNHDA and CDR2 SQIVND (reference sequence). Germline trimming cut 8 bases from V and 2 bases from J; bases unmatched to any gene: 3. The CDR3 sequence is 13 residues long. The CDR3 loop reads CASFGQGNQPQHF. For the CDR3, the DNA is TGTGCCAGTTTTGGACAGGGCAATCAGCCCCAGCATTTT.

The gene calls are TRBV19 and TRBJ2-7, with 9 bases fitting TRBD1. CDR1 is LNHDA and CDR2 is SQIVND in the germline V gene (reference sequence). The CDR3 covers 14 residues. J lost 0 bases, V lost 7 bases, and 4 bases had no gene match. The CDR3 sequence: CASMVTGGSYEQYF. The CDR3 DNA sequence: TGTGCCAGTATGGTGACAGGGGGCTCCTACGAGCAGTACTTC.

This clone was recorded only once. The V call is TRBV4-2, the J call TRBJ2-1; perhaps TRBD2 as D (5 bases). In germline, CDR1 is LGHNA, CDR2 YNFKEQ. The V end was cut by 4 bases, the J end by 10 bases, with 11 bases between. This CDR3 is built from 12 residues. Here the CDR3 DNA reads TGTGCCAGCAGCCCCGGGGTCGAGGAGCAGTTCTTC. Translated, it gives CASSPGVEEQFF.

This clone was counted once. V and J are TRBV18 and TRBJ1-1; possibly TRBD1 for D (6 bases). Trimming shortened V by 2 bases and J by 5 bases, and 12 bases separated the two germline ends. The CDR3 sequence is 14 residues long. The V gene's germline CDR1 is KGHSH and CDR2 LQKENI. The CDR3 loop is CASSPSVGGTEAFF. CDR3 DNA: TGTGCCAGCTCACCATCGGTAGGGGGTACTGAAGCTTTCTTT. Together with reference TRBV18 and TRBJ1-1, the CDR3 gives the full variable domain: NAGVMQNPRHLVRRRGQEARLRCSPMKGHSHVYWYRQLPEEGLKFMVYLQKENIIDESGMPKERFSAEFPKEGPSILRIQQVVRGDSAAYFCASSPSVGGTEAFFGQGTRLTVV.

This chain joins TRBV2 and TRBJ1-1; TRBD1 might be the D (6 bases). There are 13 residues in the CDR3. Between the trimmed V and J ends, which lost 6 bases and 2 bases, there was a span of 10 bases. Germline V CDR1 and CDR2: SNHLY, FYNNEI. The chain's CDR3 is CASRWTENTEAFF. The CDR3 coding sequence is TGTGCCAGCAGGTGGACAGAAAACACTGAAGCTTTCTTT.

This clone was counted only a few times. V usage is TRBV24-1 and J usage is TRBJ2-5, with a weak D call TRBD2 (5 bases). Germline lookup yields CDR1 KGHDR and CDR2 SFDVKD. Trimming stripped 6 bases from V and 2 bases from J, with 6 bases between. The CDR3 extends over 12 amino acids. The CDR3 sequence: CATSRGQETQYF. In nucleotides, the CDR3 is TGTGCCACCAGTCGCGGGCAAGAGACCCAGTACTTC.

This clone was observed a handful of times. This chain links TRBV6-6 with TRBJ2-1; D gene unclear. The CDR3 runs 13 residues. V lost 8 bases, J lost 6 bases, and 14 bases lay in between. Germline CDR1 MNHNY, CDR2 SVGAGI (reference sequence). The CDR3 nucleotides read TGTGCCAGCGGAGTAGTAAGGTCCAATGAGCAGTTCTTC. Amino acids: CASGVVRSNEQFF.

V gene TRBV19 combines with J gene TRBJ2-3; 9 bases fit TRBD1. The CDR3 length is 17 residues. Germline values: CDR1 LNHDA, CDR2 SQIVND (reference sequence). V dropped 5 bases and J dropped 1; count of bases not matched to a gene: 10. The CDR3 DNA reads TGTGCCAGTAGTGTCCGTTCCGGGACAGGGCGCACAGATACGCAGTATTTT. Amino acids: CASSVRSGTGRTDTQYF.